The rows below give T cell receptor beta chains drawn from one sample of a study of patients and donors after allogeneic stem cell transplantation. TCRdb used MiXCR to reprocess the RT-PCR reads, holding one entry per CDR3 protein. Here the sample spans 100,000 to 130,000 distinct CDR3 sequences, approximately 40% being singletons. Sequenced: blood, either unsorted or a sorted T cell fraction (not recorded which). These receptors all stem from a human donor who was either an allogeneic HSCT recipient or a stem cell or donor lymphocyte infusion donor (not recorded which). It is not recorded whose cells these are; they may come from a transplant donor. Both conserved end residues are part of each CDR3. Each record gives: CDR3 protein, CDR3 DNA, V gene, D gene, clone size, J gene. The D gene is left open where the match is weak. A clone size is listed for some rows: how often the clone was seen (once, few, many), or a class if it is expanded.

CASVPGTAGNEKLFF,TGTGCCAGCGTACCCGGGACAGCTGGTAATGAAAAACTGTTTTTT,TRBV28,TRBD1,-,TRBJ1-4
CSTNQGAANEKLFF,TGCAGTACCAACCAGGGCGCAGCTAATGAAAAACTGTTTTTT,TRBV20-1,-,-,TRBJ1-4
CASSRDIGPGTGELFF,TGTGCCAGCAGCCGAGATATCGGGCCGGGAACCGGGGAGCTGTTTTTT,TRBV11-1,-,-,TRBJ2-2
CSARSGPSTDTQYF,TGCAGTGCTAGGTCGGGACCGAGCACAGATACGCAGTATTTT,TRBV20-1,-,-,TRBJ2-3
CASSYLTGEGPYGYTF,TGTGCCAGCAGTTACTTAACCGGGGAGGGCCCTTATGGCTACACCTTC,TRBV6-5,-,many,TRBJ1-2
CASSPTGTGAYEQYF,TGTGCCAGCAGTCCCACCGGGACAGGGGCCTACGAGCAGTACTTC,TRBV28,TRBD1,-,TRBJ2-7
CASSPLAGGPGKNIQYF,TGTGCCAGCAGCCCACTAGCGGGAGGGCCGGGCAAAAACATTCAGTACTTC,TRBV7-9,TRBD2,-,TRBJ2-4
CASSLGPGTFEAFF,TGTGCCAGCAGCTTAGGGCCTGGGACTTTCGAAGCTTTCTTT,TRBV7-9,-,-,TRBJ1-1
CASSLRGDTQYF,TGCGCCAGCAGCTTGAGGGGCGATACGCAGTATTTT,TRBV5-1,-,many,TRBJ2-3
CASSSPIPGNTGELFF,TGTGCCAGCAGCTCCCCCATCCCGGGGAACACCGGGGAGCTGTTTTTT,TRBV7-9,-,once,TRBJ2-2
CASSYQDYEQYF,TGTGCCAGCAGTTACCAGGACTACGAGCAGTACTTC,TRBV6-2/TRBV6-3,-,-,TRBJ2-7
CASSAGPKGDEQFF,TGTGCCAGCAGCGCCGGGCCAAAGGGAGATGAGCAGTTCTTC,TRBV6-2/TRBV6-3,-,-,TRBJ2-1
CASSLGATNSPLHF,TGTGCCAGCAGTTTGGGGGCCACCAATTCACCCCTCCACTTT,TRBV12-3/TRBV12-4,-,many,TRBJ1-6
CSGRASSKSSATQYF,TGCAGTGGGAGAGCCTCCTCAAAATCATCGGCTACGCAGTATTTT,TRBV20-1,-,few,TRBJ2-3
CASSPARSTDTQYF,TGTGCCAGCTCACCGGCCCGGAGCACAGATACGCAGTATTTT,TRBV18,-,-,TRBJ2-3
CASSPRTHNEQFF,TGTGCCAGCAGCCCCCGGACACACAATGAGCAGTTCTTC,TRBV7-2,-,-,TRBJ2-1
CSARDADDTEAFF,TGCAGTGCTAGAGACGCAGACGACACTGAAGCTTTCTTT,TRBV20-1,-,few,TRBJ1-1
CASSLAFNQPQHF,TGTGCCAGCAGCTTAGCCTTCAATCAGCCCCAGCATTTT,TRBV7-2,-,-,TRBJ1-5
CSAWTSGYEQYF,TGCAGTGCTTGGACTAGCGGCTACGAGCAGTACTTC,TRBV20-1,TRBD2,few,TRBJ2-7
CASSSTKQGNYGYTF,TGTGCCAGCAGTTCTACCAAACAGGGAAACTATGGCTACACCTTC,TRBV7-9,-,few,TRBJ1-2
CASSLGTGSYMNTEASF,TGCGCCAGCAGCCTGGGGACAGGCAGCTACATGAACACTGAAGCTTCCTTT,TRBV5-1,TRBD1,-,TRBJ1-1
CASSPSEGYEQYF,TGTGCCAGCAGCCCCTCGGAAGGGTACGAGCAGTACTTC,TRBV4-2,-,-,TRBJ2-7
CASSRQGGQPQHF,TGTGCCAGCAGTCGACAGGGAGGTCAGCCCCAGCATTTT,TRBV12-3/TRBV12-4,TRBD1,few,TRBJ1-5
CSVGGQAGQPQHF,TGCAGCGTGGGAGGACAGGCTGGTCAGCCCCAGCATTTT,TRBV29-1,TRBD1,-,TRBJ1-5
CASSSGQSWGSPLHF,TGTGCCAGCAGTTCGGGACAGTCTTGGGGTTCACCCCTCCACTTT,TRBV27,TRBD1,-,TRBJ1-6
CATRRGPREAFF,TGTGCCACCCGAAGGGGGCCGAGAGAAGCTTTCTTT,TRBV12-3/TRBV12-4,TRBD1,-,TRBJ1-1
CASSPPGIAGAGETQYF,TGTGCCAGCTCACCCCCTGGGATCGCGGGAGCCGGGGAGACCCAGTACTTC,TRBV18,TRBD2,-,TRBJ2-5
CSTHWGADGYTF,TGCAGCACTCACTGGGGGGCAGACGGCTACACCTTC,TRBV29-1,-,few,TRBJ1-2
CSARDWRGDQPQHF,TGCAGTGCTAGAGATTGGAGGGGCGATCAGCCCCAGCATTTT,TRBV20-1,-,-,TRBJ1-5
CASSPSWEDTQYF,TGTGCCAGCAGCCCGAGTTGGGAGGATACGCAGTATTTT,TRBV7-3,-,few,TRBJ2-3
CASTQGYEQYF,TGTGCCAGCACCCAGGGGTACGAGCAGTACTTC,TRBV6-2/TRBV6-3,-,-,TRBJ2-7
CASSQDRRQGRETEAFF,TGCGCCAGCAGCCAAGATCGCAGACAGGGAAGAGAAACTGAAGCTTTCTTT,TRBV4-3,TRBD1,-,TRBJ1-1
CASSLAGGRSGTEAFF,TGCGCCAGCAGCTTGGCCGGTGGGAGATCCGGCACTGAAGCTTTCTTT,TRBV5-1,-,-,TRBJ1-1
CSAASGSFYEQYF,TGCAGTGCCGCGAGCGGGTCATTCTACGAGCAGTACTTC,TRBV20-1,-,-,TRBJ2-7
CSATGSGEKLFF,TGCAGTGCTACCGGAAGTGGCGAAAAACTGTTTTTT,TRBV20-1,-,-,TRBJ1-4
CASGLGLAAYNEQFF,TGTGCTAGTGGTTTGGGACTAGCGGCCTACAATGAGCAGTTCTTC,TRBV12-5,TRBD2,few,TRBJ2-1
CASSLGLAGVPDTQYF,TGTGCCAGCTCACTGGGACTAGCGGGAGTCCCAGATACGCAGTATTTT,TRBV18,TRBD2,-,TRBJ2-3
CASSLGFSQAPYEQYF,TGTGCCAGCAGCTTAGGTTTCTCGCAAGCTCCCTACGAGCAGTACTTC,TRBV7-6,-,few,TRBJ2-7
CSAPYRGNTEAFF,TGCAGTGCTCCCTACAGGGGTAACACTGAAGCTTTCTTT,TRBV20-1,TRBD1,-,TRBJ1-1
CSARTGVDYGYTF,TGCAGTGCTAGAACAGGGGTGGACTATGGCTACACCTTC,TRBV20-1,TRBD1,few,TRBJ1-2
CASSPHFRRSNSPLHF,TGTGCCAGCAGCCCGCACTTCCGTCGGTCGAATTCACCCCTCCACTTT,TRBV7-2,-,few,TRBJ1-6
CSARETGAGYGYTF,TGCAGTGCTAGAGAAACGGGGGCAGGCTATGGCTACACCTTC,TRBV20-1,-,few,TRBJ1-2
CASSPFTALMNTEAFF,TGTGCCAGCTCACCCTTCACCGCACTCATGAACACTGAAGCTTTCTTT,TRBV18,-,few,TRBJ1-1
CASSEGVAYTEAFF,TGTGCCAGCAGTGAAGGGGTGGCATACACTGAAGCTTTCTTT,TRBV12-3/TRBV12-4,-,many,TRBJ1-1
CASSCPADSSYEQYF,TGTGCCAGCAGTTGCCCGGCGGACAGCTCCTACGAGCAGTACTTC,TRBV6-2/TRBV6-3,-,-,TRBJ2-7
CSARSHALATQYF,TGCAGTGCTAGATCTCATGCCCTCGCGACGCAGTATTTT,TRBV20-1,-,-,TRBJ2-3
CATSDPAGAGELFF,TGTGCCACCAGTGATCCAGCCGGCGCCGGGGAGCTGTTTTTT,TRBV24-1,-,-,TRBJ2-2
CSASNGQAVLSSPLHF,TGCAGTGCATCTAATGGACAGGCGGTCCTTTCTTCACCCCTCCACTTT,TRBV20-1,TRBD1,-,TRBJ1-6
CASKYEGQGDNQPQHF,TGTGCCAGCAAATACGAAGGACAGGGCGACAATCAGCCCCAGCATTTT,TRBV6-2/TRBV6-3,TRBD1,few,TRBJ1-5
CSARVGRRPRGQFF,TGCAGTGCTAGAGTTGGAAGAAGGCCACGGGGGCAGTTCTTC,TRBV20-1,-,-,TRBJ2-1
CSARVLDRYISNYGYTF,TGCAGTGCTAGAGTTCTGGACAGATACATTTCTAACTATGGCTACACCTTC,TRBV20-1,-,-,TRBJ1-2
CASSQWGAGTEAFF,TGTGCCAGCAGCCAATGGGGGGCTGGCACTGAAGCTTTCTTT,TRBV16,-,many,TRBJ1-1
CASSRRGQLYEQYF,TGTGCCAGCAGTCGACGGGGACAGTTATACGAGCAGTACTTC,TRBV6-5,TRBD1,few,TRBJ2-7
CSARALTGNRRDF,TGCAGTGCTAGAGCTCTGACAGGGAACCGGAGGGATTTT,TRBV20-1,-,-,TRBJ2-3
CASFIRTSGSTDTQYF,TGTGCCAGTTTTATTCGGACTAGCGGGAGCACAGATACGCAGTATTTT,TRBV2,TRBD2,-,TRBJ2-3
CASSPTSSYEQYF,TGTGCCAGCAGCCCGACTAGCTCCTACGAGCAGTACTTC,TRBV5-6,-,few,TRBJ2-7
CASSLRDYSYNEQFF,TGCGCCAGCAGCTTGCGGGACTATTCCTACAATGAGCAGTTCTTC,TRBV5-1,TRBD2,few,TRBJ2-1